These 14 T cell receptor beta chains share one sample of origin, sequenced in a study of CD8 T cells in Susac syndrome. Reverse transcription used about 0.45 to 1 ug RNA and random hexamers. TCRdb analysed the immunoSEQ multiplex PCR reads with MiXCR anew, one entry per CDR3 protein. The table has 150,000 to 200,000 distinct CDR3 sequences, 92% seen once; the top ten hold approximately 0.082%. The sequenced sample consisted of CD4+ T cells from PBMCs. These receptor sequences come from a human donor in good health.

This clonotype came up a few times. V gene TRBV30 combines with J gene TRBJ2-7, with D perhaps TRBD1 (5 bases). The CDR3 has 14 residues. In germline, CDR1 is GTSNPN, CDR2 SVGIG (reference sequence). Trimming pared 4 bases from V and 0 bases from J, leaving 13 bases between. This CDR3 reads CAWTDSPNSYEQYF. The CDR3 nucleotides read TGTGCCTGGACCGACAGCCCTAACTCCTACGAGCAGTACTTC. Combining the CDR3 with reference TRBV30 and TRBJ2-7 gives the whole variable domain SQTIHQWPATLVQPVGSPLSLECTVEGTSNPNLYWYRQAAGRGLQLLFYSVGIGQISSEVPQNLSASRPQDRQFILSSKKLLLSDSGFYLCAWTDSPNSYEQYFGPGTRLTVT.

The V call is TRBV18, the J call TRBJ1-2; a weak D match, TRBD1 (5 bases). The CDR3 spans 17 residues. CDR1 is KGHSH and CDR2 is LQKENI in the germline V gene. Trimming left V 5 bases short and J 0 bases short, with 19 bases between. The CDR3 is CASSNGPGAHPNYGYTF. As DNA, the CDR3 is TGTGCCAGCTCAAATGGGCCTGGGGCTCACCCTAACTATGGCTACACCTTC.

The J gene is TRBJ2-5, the V gene TRBV5-6; 7 bases line up with TRBD1. This CDR3 is built from 13 residues. Losses at the gene ends were 4 bases for V and 3 bases for J; bases not matched to a gene: 3. The germline gives CDR1 SGHDT, CDR2 YYEEEE. The CDR3 loop is CASSTGTEETQYF. The DNA for the CDR3 is TGTGCCAGCAGCACCGGGACAGAAGAGACCCAGTACTTC.

The chain carries TRBV5-1 and TRBJ1-1, with 8 nucleotides matching TRBD1. Trimming removed 3 bases from V and 0 bases from J; junction bases left unmatched: 7. This CDR3 is 16 amino acids long. The germline gives CDR1 SGHRS, CDR2 YFSETQ. The CDR3 DNA follows: TGCGCCAGCAGCTCGTCAGGGGGCTCGGTGAACACTGAAGCTTTCTTT. It encodes CASSSSGGSVNTEAFF.

The chain links TRBV5-1 to TRBJ1-5; D might be TRBD1 (6 bases). This CDR3 has 15 residues. The ends were cut back, 4 bases at V and 1 base at J, with 12 bases in the middle. CDR1 and CDR2 (germline): SGHRS, YFSETQ. CDR3 sequence: CASSPEGGSNQPQHF. In nucleotides, the CDR3 is TGCGCCAGCAGCCCGGAAGGGGGAAGCAATCAGCCCCAGCATTTT.

The chain uses TRBV6-1 and TRBJ1-1, with D possibly being TRBD1 (6 bases). The V gene lost 7 bases and the J gene lost 3 bases, with 18 bases spanning the gap. Germline V gives CDR1 MNHNS, CDR2 SASEGT. The CDR3 sequence is 15 residues long. CDR3 protein: CASTTQDRTDTEAFF. The CDR3 DNA reads TGTGCCAGCACCACCCAGGACCGGACAGACACTGAAGCTTTCTTT.

The gene calls are TRBV7-2 and TRBJ1-5; possible D gene TRBD1, 5 bases. The V end was cut by 2 bases, the J end by 1 base, with 9 bases between. The germline V gene has CDR1 SGHTA and CDR2 FQGNSA. The CDR3 totals 15 residues. The CDR3 nucleotides read TGTGCCAGCAGCTTATGGGACCGGAGCAATCAGCCCCAGCATTTT. Its translation: CASSLWDRSNQPQHF. Full variable domain (remainder filled in from reference TRBV7-2 and TRBJ1-5): GAGVSQSPSNKVTEKGKDVELRCDPISGHTALYWYRQSLGQGLEFLIYFQGNSAPDKSGLPSDRFSAERTGGSVSTLTIQRTQQEDSAVYLCASSLWDRSNQPQHFGDGTRLSIL.

The chain has TRBV5-6 and TRBJ1-2; tentative D call: TRBD1 (5 bases). In germline, CDR1 is SGHDT, CDR2 YYEEEE. Trimming removed 4 bases from V and 10 bases from J, with 14 bases in between. The length of the CDR3 is 12 residues. DNA for the CDR3: TGTGCCAGCAGCGCTCCGGGACGGGCCTACACCTTC. The encoded protein is CASSAPGRAYTF. Combining the CDR3 with reference TRBV5-6 and TRBJ1-2 gives the whole variable domain DAGVTQSPTHLIKTRGQQVTLRCSPKSGHDTVSWYQQALGQGPQFIFQYYEEEERQRGNFPDRFSGHQFPNYSSELNVNALLLGDSALYLCASSAPGRAYTFGSGTRLTVV.

The chain is built from TRBV30 and TRBJ2-1, with 7 nucleotides matching TRBD2. Germline CDR1 and CDR2: GTSNPN and SVGIG (reference sequence). After removal of 4 bases from V and 2 bases from J, the junction contained 8 bases not matched to a gene. The CDR3 contains 15 residues. CDR3 sequence reads: CAWKRGSLPYNEQFF. The CDR3 nucleotides read TGTGCCTGGAAGCGGGGCTCCCTCCCCTACAATGAGCAGTTCTTC.

V gene TRBV24-1 combines with J gene TRBJ2-2, with D hard to call. Germline-derived CDR1 and CDR2 are KGHDR and SFDVKD. V was clipped by 5 bases and J by 4 bases, with 7 bases between them. CDR3 length equals 13 residues. CDR3 coding DNA: TGTGCCACCAGTGCTATTTTCACCGGGGAGCTGTTTTTT. Amino acid sequence: CATSAIFTGELFF.

The chain couples TRBV25-1 to TRBJ1-1, with D tentatively TRBD1 (5 bases). V lost 2 bases to trimming and J lost 5 bases, with 15 bases between them. This CDR3 region has 15 residues. Looked up from germline, CDR1 is MGHDK and CDR2 is SYGVNS. This CDR3 reads CASSEPGTVGTEAFF. The CDR3, as DNA: TGTGCCAGCAGTGAACCCGGGACGGTGGGGACTGAAGCTTTCTTT.

The chain employs TRBV28 and TRBJ1-5; D is uncertain. CDR3 length: 12 residues. V dropped 2 bases and J dropped 5 bases, with 4 bases sitting between them. Germline V gene data show CDR1 as MDHEN and CDR2 as SYDVKM. CDR3: CASSLIHQPQHF. CDR3 sequence (DNA): TGTGCCAGCAGTTTAATCCATCAGCCCCAGCATTTT. Combining the CDR3 with reference TRBV28 and TRBJ1-5 gives the whole variable domain DVKVTQSSRYLVKRTGEKVFLECVQDMDHENMFWYRQDPGLGLRLIYFSYDVKMKEKGDIPEGYSVSREKKERFSLILESASTNQTSMYLCASSLIHQPQHFGDGTRLSIL.

The chain couples TRBV6-2 or TRBV6-3 to TRBJ1-1; no clear D gene. The V and J ends lost 6 bases and 8 bases respectively, with 16 bases between them. Germline values: CDR1 MNHEY, CDR2 SVGEGT. The CDR3 contains 13 residues. The CDR3 coding sequence is TGTGCCAGCAGCACGACACGGACCTTGGAAGCTTTCTTT. This translates into CASSTTRTLEAFF.

The rearrangement links TRBV29-1 to TRBJ2-1; D may be TRBD1 or TRBD2 (5 bases each). This CDR3 has 12 residues. The germline gives CDR1 SQVTM, CDR2 ANQGSEA. Trimming shortened V by 4 bases and J by 9 bases, and 13 bases separated the two germline ends. The CDR3, as DNA: TGCAGCGTTGGACCCCTGGGGACTGAGCAGTTCTTC. Translation: CSVGPLGTEQFF.